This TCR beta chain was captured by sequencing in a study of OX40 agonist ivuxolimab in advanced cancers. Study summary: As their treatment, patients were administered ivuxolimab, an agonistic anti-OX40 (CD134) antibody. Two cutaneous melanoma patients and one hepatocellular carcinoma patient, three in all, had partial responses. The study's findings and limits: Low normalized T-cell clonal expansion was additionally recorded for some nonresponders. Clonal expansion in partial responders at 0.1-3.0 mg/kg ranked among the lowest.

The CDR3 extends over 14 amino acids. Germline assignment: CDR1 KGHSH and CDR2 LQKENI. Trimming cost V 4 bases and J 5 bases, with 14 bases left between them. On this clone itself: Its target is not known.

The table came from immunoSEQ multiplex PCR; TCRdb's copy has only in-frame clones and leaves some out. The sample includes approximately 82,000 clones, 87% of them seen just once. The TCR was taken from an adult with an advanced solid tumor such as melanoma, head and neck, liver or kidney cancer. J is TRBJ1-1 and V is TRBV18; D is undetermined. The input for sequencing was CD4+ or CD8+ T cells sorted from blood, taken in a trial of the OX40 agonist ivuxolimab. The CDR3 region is CASSLSRGLTEAFF. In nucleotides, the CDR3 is TGTGCCAGCTCACTTTCCCGGGGTCTAACTGAAGCTTTCTTT. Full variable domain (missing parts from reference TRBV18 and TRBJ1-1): NAGVMQNPRHLVRRRGQEARLRCSPMKGHSHVYWYRQLPEEGLKFMVYLQKENIIDESGMPKERFSAEFPKEGPSILRIQQVVRGDSAAYFCASSLSRGLTEAFFGQGTRLTVV.